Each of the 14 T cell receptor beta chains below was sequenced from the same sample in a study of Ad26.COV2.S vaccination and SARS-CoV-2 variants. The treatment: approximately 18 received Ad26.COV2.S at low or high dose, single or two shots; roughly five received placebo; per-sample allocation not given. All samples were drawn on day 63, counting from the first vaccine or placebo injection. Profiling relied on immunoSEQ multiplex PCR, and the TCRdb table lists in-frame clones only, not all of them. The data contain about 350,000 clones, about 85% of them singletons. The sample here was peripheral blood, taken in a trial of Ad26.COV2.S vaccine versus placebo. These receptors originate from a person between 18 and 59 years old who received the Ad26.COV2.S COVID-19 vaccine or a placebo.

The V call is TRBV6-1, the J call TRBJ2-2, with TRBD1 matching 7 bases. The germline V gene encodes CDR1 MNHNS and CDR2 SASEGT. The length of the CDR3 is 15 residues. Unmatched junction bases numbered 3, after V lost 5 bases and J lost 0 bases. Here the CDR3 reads CASSPGTANTGELFF. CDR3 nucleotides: TGTGCCAGCAGTCCCGGGACAGCGAACACCGGGGAGCTGTTTTTT.

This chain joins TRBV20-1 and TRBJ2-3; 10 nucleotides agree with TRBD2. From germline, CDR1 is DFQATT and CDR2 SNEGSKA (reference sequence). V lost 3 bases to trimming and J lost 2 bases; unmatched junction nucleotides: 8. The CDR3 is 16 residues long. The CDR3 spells CSASRIAGGTTDTQYF. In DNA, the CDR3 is TGCAGTGCTAGTAGGATAGCGGGAGGAACCACAGATACGCAGTATTTT.

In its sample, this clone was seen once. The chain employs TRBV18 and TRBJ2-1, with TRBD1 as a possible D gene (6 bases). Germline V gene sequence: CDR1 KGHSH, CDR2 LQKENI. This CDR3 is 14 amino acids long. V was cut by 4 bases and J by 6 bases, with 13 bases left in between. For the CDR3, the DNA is TGTGCCAGCTCACTGCTCCCGGACAGCAATGAGCAGTTCTTC. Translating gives CASSLLPDSNEQFF. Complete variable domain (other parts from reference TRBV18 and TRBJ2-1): NAGVMQNPRHLVRRRGQEARLRCSPMKGHSHVYWYRQLPEEGLKFMVYLQKENIIDESGMPKERFSAEFPKEGPSILRIQQVVRGDSAAYFCASSLLPDSNEQFFGPGTRLTVL.

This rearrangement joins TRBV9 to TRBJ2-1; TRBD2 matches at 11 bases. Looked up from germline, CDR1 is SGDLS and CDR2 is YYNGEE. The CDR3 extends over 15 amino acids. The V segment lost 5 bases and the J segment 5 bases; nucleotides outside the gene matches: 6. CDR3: CASSGSSGGDNEQFF. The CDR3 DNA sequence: TGTGCCAGCAGTGGAAGTAGCGGGGGGGACAATGAGCAGTTCTTC.

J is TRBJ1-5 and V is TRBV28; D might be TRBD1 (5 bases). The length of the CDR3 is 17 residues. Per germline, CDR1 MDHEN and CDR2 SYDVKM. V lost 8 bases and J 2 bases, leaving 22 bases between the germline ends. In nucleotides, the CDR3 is TGTGCCAGCTCGGCAGGGCGGGTTTTTTTTGGCAATCAGCCCCAGCATTTT. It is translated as CASSAGRVFFGNQPQHF.

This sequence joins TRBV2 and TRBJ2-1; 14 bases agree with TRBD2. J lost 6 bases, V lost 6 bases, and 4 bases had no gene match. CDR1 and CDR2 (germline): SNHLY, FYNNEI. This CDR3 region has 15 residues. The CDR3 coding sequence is TGTGCCAGCAGGGGACTAGCGGGAGCCATCAATGAGCAGTTCTTC. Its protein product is CASRGLAGAINEQFF.

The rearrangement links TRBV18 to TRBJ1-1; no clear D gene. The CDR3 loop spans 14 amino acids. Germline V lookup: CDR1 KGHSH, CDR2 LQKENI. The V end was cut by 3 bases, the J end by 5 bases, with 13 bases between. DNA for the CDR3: TGTGCCAGCTCACCCCTGTCGGTAGGGACTGAAGCTTTCTTT. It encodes CASSPLSVGTEAFF.

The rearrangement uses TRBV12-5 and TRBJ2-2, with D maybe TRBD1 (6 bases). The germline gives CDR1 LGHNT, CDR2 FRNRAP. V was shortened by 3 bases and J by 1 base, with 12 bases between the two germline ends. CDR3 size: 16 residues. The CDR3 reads CASGLGTLMNTGELFF. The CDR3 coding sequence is TGTGCTAGTGGTTTAGGGACACTCATGAACACCGGGGAGCTGTTTTTT.

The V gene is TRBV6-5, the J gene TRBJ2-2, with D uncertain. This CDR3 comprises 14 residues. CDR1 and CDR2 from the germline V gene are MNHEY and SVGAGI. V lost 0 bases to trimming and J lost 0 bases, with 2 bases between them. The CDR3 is CASSYSPNTGELFF. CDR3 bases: TGTGCCAGCAGTTACTCTCCGAACACCGGGGAGCTGTTTTTT.

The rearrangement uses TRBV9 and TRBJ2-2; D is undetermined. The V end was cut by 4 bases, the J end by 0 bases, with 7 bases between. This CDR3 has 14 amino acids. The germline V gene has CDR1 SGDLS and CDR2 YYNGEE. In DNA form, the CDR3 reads TGTGCCAGCAGCTTACTGACGAACACCGGGGAGCTGTTTTTT. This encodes CASSLLTNTGELFF.

The CDR3 sequence: CASSRAVGQPYSYEQYF. The CDR3 coding sequence is TGCGCCAGCAGCCGGGCAGTGGGACAGCCATACTCCTACGAGCAGTACTTC. The rearrangement links TRBV4-3 to TRBJ2-7; 7 bases line up with TRBD1. V lost 4 bases and J lost 0; bases outside the gene matches: 12. The CDR3 has 17 residues. In germline, CDR1 is LGHNA, CDR2 YSLEER.

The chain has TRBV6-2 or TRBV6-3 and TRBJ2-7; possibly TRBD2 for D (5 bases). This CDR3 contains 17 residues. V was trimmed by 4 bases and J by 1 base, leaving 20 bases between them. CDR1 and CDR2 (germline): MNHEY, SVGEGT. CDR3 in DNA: TGTGCCAGCAGTTCCAAGGCGGCTGGACTGCTTTCCTACGAGCAGTACTTC. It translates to CASSSKAAGLLSYEQYF.

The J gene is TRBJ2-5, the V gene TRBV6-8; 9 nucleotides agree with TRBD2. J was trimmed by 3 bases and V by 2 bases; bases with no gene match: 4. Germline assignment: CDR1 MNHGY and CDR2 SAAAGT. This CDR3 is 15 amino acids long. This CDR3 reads CASSYPQRGEETQYF. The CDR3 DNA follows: TGTGCCAGCAGTTACCCCCAGCGGGGGGAAGAGACCCAGTACTTC.

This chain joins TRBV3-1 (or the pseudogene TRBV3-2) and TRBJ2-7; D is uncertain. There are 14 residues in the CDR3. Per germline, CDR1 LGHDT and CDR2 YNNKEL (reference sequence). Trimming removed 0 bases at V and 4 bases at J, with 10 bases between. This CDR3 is CASSQDVLFYEQYF. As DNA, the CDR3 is TGTGCCAGCAGCCAAGATGTGCTGTTTTACGAGCAGTACTTC.